The clone carrying this T cell receptor (beta chain) turned up a few times. This sample stems from a study of blood T cell repertoires in COVID-19. For the study at large: From the United States, Italy and Spain came samples of acute and convalescent COVID-19.

The protocol was immunoSEQ multiplex PCR, while the TCRdb copy is restricted to in-frame clones and leaves out a portion. Altogether approximately 100,000 clones are present, about 85% being singletons, with the ten largest covering 3.5% to 5.5%. Germline V gives CDR1 SEHNR, CDR2 FQNEAQ (reference sequence). The CDR3 covers 15 residues. Between the trimmed V and J ends, which lost 3 bases and 8 bases, there was a span of 14 bases. The V gene is TRBV7-9, the J gene TRBJ1-6; no firm D call. The sequenced sample was peripheral blood. The TCR sequence derives from a man aged 65 to 85 with acute or convalescent COVID-19. CDR3 nucleotide sequence: TGTGCCAGCAGCTTGGGTCGGGGAACTGATTCACCCCTCCACTTT. Residues: CASSLGRGTDSPLHF.